This paragraph reports one TCR beta chain. From germline, CDR1 is DFQATT and CDR2 SNEGSKA (reference sequence). This CDR3 comprises 11 residues. DNA was extracted from around 1-10 million thawed cryopreserved PBMC. immunoSEQ v3.0 was run at survey level. Sequencing used immunoSEQ multiplex PCR; TCRdb keeps in-frame clones, though not all of them. In the table there are over 35,000 clones, 70% to 90% of which are singletons. This sample is drawn from a study of long-term antiretroviral therapy in people with HIV. The chain is built from TRBV20-1 and TRBJ2-5; D unresolved. The J call is uncertain, as TRBJ2-7 better fits the DNA end. The TCR comes from a woman aged 18-35 years with HIV. Specimen: unsorted PBMCs, collected just before starting antiretroviral therapy. CDR3 protein: CSARESYEQYF. Here the CDR3 DNA reads TGCAGTGCTAGAGAATCCTACGAGCAGTACTTC.